The source of this TCR beta chain is a study of blood T cell repertoires in COVID-19. On the study more broadly: Collection of acute and convalescent COVID-19 samples took place in the United States, Italy and Spain.

The CDR3 runs 19 residues. Trimming shortened V by 4 bases and J by 9 bases, and 31 bases separated the two germline ends. Germline V lookup: CDR1 SGHDN, CDR2 FVKESK. Researchers sorted participants into cohorts using their self-reported clinical history. Original handling: Estimation of nucleated cell counts relied on the amplification of reference gene primers. Profiling relied on immunoSEQ multiplex PCR, and the TCRdb table lists in-frame clones only, not all of them. That table furnishes V, J and clone size, whereas the DNA furnished D and trimming. The table has more than 250,000 clones, 80% to 95% seen once.

The TCR sequence derives from a woman aged 25 to 39 who had recovered from COVID-19. The rearrangement joins TRBV14 to TRBJ2-1; D is perhaps TRBD1 (6 bases). Sequencing was carried out using PBMCs or T cells enriched from blood (not recorded which). CDR3 loop: CASSRERLPRAGVVTEQFF. The CDR3 bases are TGTGCCAGCAGCCGCGAACGCTTACCACGGGCAGGGGTCGTGACTGAGCAGTTCTTC.